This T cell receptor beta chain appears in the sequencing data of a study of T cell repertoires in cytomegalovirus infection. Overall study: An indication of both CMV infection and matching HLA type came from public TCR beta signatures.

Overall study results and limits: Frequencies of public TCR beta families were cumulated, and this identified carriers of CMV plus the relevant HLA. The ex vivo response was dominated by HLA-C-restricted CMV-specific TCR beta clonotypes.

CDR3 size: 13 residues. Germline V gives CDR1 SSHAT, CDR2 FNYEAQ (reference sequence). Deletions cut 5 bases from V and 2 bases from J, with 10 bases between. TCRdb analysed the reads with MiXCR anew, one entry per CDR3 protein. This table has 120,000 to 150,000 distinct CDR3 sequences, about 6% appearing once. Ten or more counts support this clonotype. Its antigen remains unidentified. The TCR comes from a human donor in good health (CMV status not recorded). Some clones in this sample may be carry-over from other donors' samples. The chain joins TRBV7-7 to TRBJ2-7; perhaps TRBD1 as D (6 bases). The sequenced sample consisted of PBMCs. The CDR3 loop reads CASSAGQTYEQYF. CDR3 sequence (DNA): TGTGCCAGCAGCGCCGGACAGACCTACGAGCAGTACTTC.